Each of the 29 T cell receptor beta chains below was sequenced from the same sample in a study of blood T cell repertoires in COVID-19. Using immunoSEQ multiplex PCR, the repertoire was profiled, and TCRdb retains in-frame clones only, with some absent. Seen here are 150,000 to 200,000 clones, 80% to 85% observed once, and the top ten hold roughly 4.9%. Material: PBMCs or T cells enriched from blood (not recorded which). These receptors were obtained from an older man who had been exposed to COVID-19.

This chain links TRBV7-2 with TRBJ1-2; D might be TRBD1 (6 bases). In germline, CDR1 is SGHTA, CDR2 FQGNSA. Trimming stripped 4 bases from V and 2 bases from J, with 14 bases between. The CDR3 runs 15 residues. In DNA form, the CDR3 reads TGTGCCAGCAGCTCCTATACAGGGACCAACTATGGCTACACCTTC. Its protein is CASSSYTGTNYGYTF.

The V and J genes are TRBV6-5 and TRBJ2-2, with 10 bases lining up with TRBD2. Germline V gene lookup returns CDR1 MNHEY and CDR2 SVGAGI. The CDR3 has 15 residues. V was clipped by 6 bases and J by 4 bases; unmatched bases: 5. CDR3 coding DNA: TGTGCCAGCAGCCTAGCGGGAGCGAGCACCGGGGAGCTGTTTTTT. Residues: CASSLAGASTGELFF.

The CDR3 DNA reads as TGTGCCAGCTCAACCCCACTAGGAGAGCAGTACTTC. This translates into CASSTPLGEQYF. The V gene is TRBV18, the J gene TRBJ2-7; D may be TRBD2 (5 bases). With 5 bases removed from V and 7 bases from J, the gap between germline ends came to 12 bases. This CDR3 region has 12 residues. Germline V gene lookup returns CDR1 KGHSH and CDR2 LQKENI. The full variable domain, in which reference TRBV18 and TRBJ2-7 provide the parts outside the CDR3, is NAGVMQNPRHLVRRRGQEARLRCSPMKGHSHVYWYRQLPEEGLKFMVYLQKENIIDESGMPKERFSAEFPKEGPSILRIQQVVRGDSAAYFCASSTPLGEQYFGPGTRLTVT.

The chain is built from TRBV4-2 and TRBJ2-3; D is possibly TRBD2 (6 bases). Trimming took off 3 bases at V and 0 bases at J, with 7 bases between the two ends. CDR1 is LGHNA and CDR2 is YNFKEQ in the germline V gene. The CDR3 runs 14 residues. CDR3 sequence reads: CASSQGLSTDTQYF. CDR3 nucleotide sequence: TGTGCCAGCAGCCAGGGACTCAGCACAGATACGCAGTATTTT.

V and J are TRBV18 and TRBJ1-3; D possibly corresponds to TRBD1 (5 bases). The CDR3 length is 16 residues. V lost 1 base and J 0 bases, leaving 10 bases between the germline ends. CDR1 is KGHSH, CDR2 LQKENI, per germline. The CDR3 here is CASSPQGQSSGNTIYF. In DNA form, the CDR3 reads TGTGCCAGCTCACCACAGGGGCAAAGCTCTGGAAACACCATATATTTT.

The genes are TRBV25-1 and TRBJ1-1, with a possible D match to TRBD1 (6 bases). V dropped 0 bases and J dropped 6 bases, with 8 bases sitting between them. This CDR3 has 13 residues. Germline V gene lookup returns CDR1 MGHDK and CDR2 SYGVNS. In DNA, the CDR3 is TGTGCCAGCAGTGAATATCAGGGGCCTGAAGCTTTCTTT. Protein sequence: CASSEYQGPEAFF.

The rearrangement uses TRBV19 and TRBJ1-1, with D unresolved. CDR3 size: 11 residues. V lost 8 bases, J lost 0 bases, and 4 bases lay in between. CDR1 LNHDA and CDR2 SQIVND come from the germline V gene (reference sequence). For the CDR3, the DNA is TGTGCCAGTTTAATGAACACTGAAGCTTTCTTT. Amino acids: CASLMNTEAFF.

The V and J genes are TRBV12-5 and TRBJ2-3; the match to TRBD2 covers 8 bases. The V gene end was trimmed by 0 bases and the J gene end by 3 bases; junction bases not matched to a gene: 8. There are 17 residues in the CDR3. Germline V gene lookup returns CDR1 LGHNT and CDR2 FRNRAP. In DNA, the CDR3 is TGTGCTAGTGGTTTGGTACTGACCGGGACTAGTACAGATACGCAGTATTTT. Amino acid sequence: CASGLVLTGTSTDTQYF. Full variable domain (remainder filled in from reference TRBV12-5 and TRBJ2-3): DARVTQTPRHKVTEMGQEVTMRCQPILGHNTVFWYRQTMMQGLELLAYFRNRAPLDDSGMPKDRFSAEMPDATLATLKIQPSEPRDSAVYFCASGLVLTGTSTDTQYFGPGTRLTVL.

As DNA, the CDR3 is TGTGCCAGCAGCCAAGGCCTGGCGGGTACCTACGAGCAGTACTTC. Translating gives CASSQGLAGTYEQYF. The chain joins TRBV3-1 (or the pseudogene TRBV3-2) to TRBJ2-7, with D possibly being TRBD2 (5 bases). The CDR3 contains 15 residues. Between the trimmed V and J ends, which lost 1 base and 2 bases, there was a span of 12 bases. Germline V gene lookup returns CDR1 LGHDT and CDR2 YNNKEL (reference sequence).

CDR3 loop: CASSPSGQFNEKLFF. The CDR3 region has the DNA TGTGCCAGCAGCCCGTCGGGACAGTTTAATGAAAAACTGTTTTTT. The genes are TRBV7-2 and TRBJ1-4; TRBD1 aligns across 7 bases. This CDR3 has 15 amino acids. V lost 5 bases and J lost 4; bases outside the gene matches: 7. Germline CDR1 is SGHTA and CDR2 is FQGNSA.

The chain joins TRBV15 to TRBJ2-7; D not resolved. Germline V lookup: CDR1 LNHNV, CDR2 YYDKDF (reference sequence). With 1 base removed from V and 1 base from J, the gap between germline ends came to 8 bases. The CDR3 consists of 14 residues. The CDR3 DNA reads TGTGCCACCAGCAGAGGAGGTTCATCCTACGAGCAGTACTTC. Protein: CATSRGGSSYEQYF. Supplemented by reference TRBV15 and TRBJ2-7, the full variable domain reads DAMVIQNPRYQVTQFGKPVTLSCSQTLNHNVMYWYQQKSSQAPKLLFHYYDKDFNNEADTPDNFQSRRPNTSFCFLDIRSPGLGDTAMYLCATSRGGSSYEQYFGPGTRLTVT.

The V call is TRBV6-5, the J call TRBJ1-4, with 9 bases aligning to TRBD1. V trimming: 0 bases; J trimming: 7 bases; junction bases outside the gene matches: 3. Germline CDR1 is MNHEY and CDR2 is SVGAGI. The CDR3 has 15 amino acids. The CDR3 is CASSYSTGGIEKLFF. The CDR3 DNA reads TGTGCCAGCAGTTACTCGACAGGGGGTATTGAAAAACTGTTTTTT.

The chain couples TRBV12-3 or TRBV12-4 to TRBJ1-2; 7 nucleotides agree with TRBD1. The CDR3 extends over 13 amino acids. J was trimmed by 5 bases and V by 5 bases; bases with no gene match: 5. The CDR3 spells CASSKRDSYGYTF. The CDR3 DNA reads as TGTGCCAGCAGTAAACGGGACAGTTATGGCTACACCTTC.

V usage is TRBV2 and J usage is TRBJ1-1; D unclear. Germline lookup yields CDR1 SNHLY and CDR2 FYNNEI. The CDR3 consists of 15 residues. Trimming removed 6 bases at V and 5 bases at J, with 19 bases between. The CDR3 is CASSFGRVTGTEAFF. CDR3 bases: TGTGCCAGCAGCTTCGGTAGGGTAACGGGAACTGAAGCTTTCTTT.

Many counts were recorded for this clone. The sample holds other DNA sequences that translate to the same CDR3. V usage is TRBV28 and J usage is TRBJ1-1; D gene ambiguous. The V end lost 5 bases, the J end lost 3 bases, and 10 bases lay between the germline ends. There are 13 residues in the CDR3. The germline V gene encodes CDR1 MDHEN and CDR2 SYDVKM. DNA for the CDR3: TGTGCCAGCAGTCCCCCCGGAGACACTGAAGCTTTCTTT. Protein product: CASSPPGDTEAFF.

The rearrangement uses TRBV5-6 and TRBJ1-4; 7 bases agree with TRBD1. The germline V gene encodes CDR1 SGHDT and CDR2 YYEEEE. The J segment lost 3 bases and the V segment lost 0 bases, leaving 8 bases of the junction unmatched. CDR3 size: 17 residues. CDR3 residues: CASSLGQGISPNEKLFF. CDR3 DNA sequence: TGTGCCAGCAGCTTGGGACAGGGAATCTCGCCTAATGAAAAACTGTTTTTT. Looking up the rest from reference TRBV5-6 and TRBJ1-4 gives the full variable domain: DAGVTQSPTHLIKTRGQQVTLRCSPKSGHDTVSWYQQALGQGPQFIFQYYEEEERQRGNFPDRFSGHQFPNYSSELNVNALLLGDSALYLCASSLGQGISPNEKLFFGSGTQLSVL.

V gene TRBV29-1 combines with J gene TRBJ1-1, with 8 nucleotides matching TRBD1. The germline V gene encodes CDR1 SQVTM and CDR2 ANQGSEA. The trim removed 2 bases at V and 4 bases at J, leaving 0 bases unmatched. CDR3 length: 12 residues. CDR3 sequence reads: CSVETGGTEAFF. CDR3 sequence (DNA): TGCAGCGTTGAAACAGGGGGCACTGAAGCTTTCTTT.

This chain connects TRBV3-1 (or the pseudogene TRBV3-2) to TRBJ2-3, with 7 bases that match TRBD1. Germline lookup yields CDR1 LGHDT and CDR2 YNNKEL (reference sequence). V was pared by 7 bases and J by 5 bases, with 9 bases of the junction left unmatched. This CDR3 has 14 residues. CDR3 nucleotides: TGTGCCAGCACCTGGGACAGAGCCATAGATACGCAGTATTTT. Protein: CASTWDRAIDTQYF.

The chain joins TRBV3-1 (or the pseudogene TRBV3-2) to TRBJ1-2; D gene unclear. The CDR3 loop spans 14 amino acids. V was cut by 3 bases and J by 2 bases, with 10 bases left in between. Germline CDR1 LGHDT, CDR2 YNNKEL (reference sequence). The CDR3, as DNA: TGTGCCAGCAGCCAGACGGCAGCGAACTATGGCTACACCTTC. The encoded protein is CASSQTAANYGYTF.

The rearrangement uses TRBV7-9 and TRBJ1-1; D is perhaps TRBD1 (6 bases). The CDR3 has 14 residues. In germline, CDR1 is SEHNR, CDR2 FQNEAQ (reference sequence). The V and J ends lost 5 bases and 2 bases respectively, with 12 bases between them. The chain's CDR3 is CASSLQGINTEAFF. The CDR3 DNA reads TGTGCCAGCAGCCTACAGGGTATCAACACTGAAGCTTTCTTT.

V usage is TRBV10-2 and J usage is TRBJ2-7; a possible D gene is TRBD2 (5 bases). Germline CDR1 is WSHSY and CDR2 is SAAADI. Deletions cut 3 bases from V and 3 bases from J, with 6 bases between. CDR3 length: 12 residues. The CDR3 loop reads CASSEGGYEQYF. The CDR3 bases are TGCGCCAGCAGTGAAGGAGGCTACGAGCAGTACTTC.

This chain connects TRBV6-1 to TRBJ2-3; tentative D call: TRBD1 (7 bases). The CDR3 is made up of 14 amino acids. In germline, CDR1 is MNHNS, CDR2 SASEGT. Trimming removed 3 bases at V and 6 bases at J, with 13 bases between. CDR3 nucleotides: TGTGCCAGCAGTGAGGTACCAGGGGGGGATACGCAGTATTTT. As protein: CASSEVPGGDTQYF.

V is TRBV7-2 and J is TRBJ1-6, with 9 bases identical to TRBD1. Germline V gene lookup returns CDR1 SGHTA and CDR2 FQGNSA. CDR3 length equals 14 residues. V shed 5 bases and J 7 bases; nucleotides not matched to a gene: 3. CDR3 protein: CASSRDRANSPLHF. As DNA, the CDR3 is TGTGCCAGCAGCCGGGACAGGGCCAATTCACCCCTCCACTTT.

The chain links TRBV5-1 to TRBJ2-7, with TRBD1 matching over 7 bases. V lost 4 bases, J lost 3 bases, and 4 bases stayed unmatched. Germline V lookup: CDR1 SGHRS, CDR2 YFSETQ. The CDR3 has 13 residues. In DNA form, the CDR3 reads TGCGCCAGCAGCCCGACAGGGCTCTACGAGCAGTACTTC. Encoded protein: CASSPTGLYEQYF.

This chain connects TRBV6-5 to TRBJ1-6; D is perhaps TRBD1 (6 bases). Trimming pared 4 bases from V and 5 bases from J, leaving 15 bases between. The CDR3 consists of 16 residues. CDR1 is MNHEY, CDR2 SVGAGI, per germline. The CDR3 sequence is CASSLQGRANNSPLHF. The CDR3 bases are TGTGCCAGCAGTTTACAGGGACGGGCTAATAATTCACCCCTCCACTTT.

J is TRBJ2-5 and V is TRBV2; the D gene is possibly TRBD2 (6 bases). The CDR3 totals 15 residues. Trimming removed 0 bases from V and 5 bases from J, with 13 bases in between. Germline V gene sequence: CDR1 SNHLY, CDR2 FYNNEI. The CDR3 DNA is TGTGCCAGCAGTGAAGCGCTGTCTAGCGTTGAGACCCAGTACTTC. Translating it yields CASSEALSSVETQYF.

V usage is TRBV9 and J usage is TRBJ1-6; 8 nucleotides agree with TRBD1. Germline V CDR1 and CDR2: SGDLS, YYNGEE. This CDR3 is 16 amino acids long. Trimming took 3 bases from V and 3 from J; bases not matched to a gene: 5. Written as DNA, the CDR3 is TGTGCCAGCAGCGAGACAGGGGCTCTCTATAATTCACCCCTCCACTTT. As protein: CASSETGALYNSPLHF.

Comments on this clone: A read error may account for a junction end that differs from germline. This chain joins TRBV28 and TRBJ1-2; TRBD1 might be the D (5 bases). Germline V gene data show CDR1 as MDHEN and CDR2 as SYDVKM. The CDR3 consists of 17 residues. In DNA form, the CDR3 reads TGTGCCAGCAGGGGGGGTATTGGGACGCGGGATCCCTATGGCTACGCCTTC. It is translated as CASRGGIGTRDPYGYAF.

The rearrangement joins TRBV21-1 to TRBJ2-2; the tabulated D call, TRBD1, remains unverified against the DNA. TRBV21-1 is a listed pseudogene. The CDR3 loop spans 18 amino acids. As DNA, the CDR3 is TGTGCCAGCAGCGCCTTAGGGGGACCCACAGGGAACACCGGGGAGCTGTTTTTT. Protein: CASSALGGPTGNTGELFF.